Following are 23 T cell receptor beta chains from one sample sequenced in a study of cytomegalovirus exposure and HLA in healthy donors. With 60 Vbeta and 13 Jbeta primers, the PCR was carried out. The repertoire was sequenced with immunoSEQ multiplex PCR; TCRdb's copy has only in-frame clones and lacks some. The data show about 55,000 clones, with about 80% seen just once and 1.4% held by the top ten. Sequences were obtained from PBMCs. The receptor source for this set is a female donor in good health and CMV-seronegative.

The chain combines TRBV4-1 with TRBJ1-3; weak D call: TRBD1 (6 bases). CDR1 is MGHRA, CDR2 YSYEKL, per germline. The length of the CDR3 is 16 residues. Trimming shortened V by 4 bases and J by 7 bases, and 20 bases separated the two germline ends. Here the CDR3 reads CASSPLGTSRGNTIYF. The DNA of the CDR3 is TGCGCCAGCAGCCCCCTAGGGACATCTCGAGGGAACACCATATATTTT.

The table lists this clone with a few counts. The chain has TRBV6-1 and TRBJ1-3; 8 bases are shared with TRBD1. Germline V lookup: CDR1 MNHNS, CDR2 SASEGT. This CDR3 is 14 amino acids long. V was pared by 3 bases and J by 4 bases, with 2 bases of the junction left unmatched. The CDR3 nucleotides read TGTGCCAGCAGTGAGGACAGGGCGGGAAACACCATATATTTT. Its translation is CASSEDRAGNTIYF.

J is TRBJ1-2 and V is TRBV9, with 7 bases aligning to TRBD1. V lost 4 bases and J lost 4; bases outside the gene matches: 7. The CDR3 sequence is 14 residues long. CDR1 and CDR2 (germline): SGDLS, YYNGEE. DNA of the CDR3: TGTGCCAGCAGCTTGTCAGGGGGATCCTATGGCTACACCTTC. It yields the protein CASSLSGGSYGYTF.

There are a few counts of this clone. CDR3 amino acids: CASSYSPQGDRAEAFF. The CDR3 nucleotides read TGTGCCAGCAGTTACTCACCACAGGGGGACCGCGCTGAAGCTTTCTTT. The chain couples TRBV6-6 to TRBJ1-1, with TRBD1 identical over 8 bases. Germline CDR1 is MNHNY and CDR2 is SVGAGI (reference sequence). V lost 0 bases, J lost 6 bases, and 9 bases stayed unmatched. This CDR3 contains 16 residues.

V usage is TRBV5-4 and J usage is TRBJ1-2, with TRBD1 identical over 7 bases. The CDR3 length is 16 residues. Unmatched junction bases numbered 13, after V lost 5 bases and J lost 3 bases. Germline V CDR1 and CDR2: SGHNT, YYREEE (reference sequence). This CDR3 reads CASRPGTDLTDYGYTF. The CDR3 region has the DNA TGTGCCAGCAGGCCCGGGACAGATCTAACGGACTATGGCTACACCTTC.

This clone was counted once. The rearrangement uses TRBV21-1 and TRBJ2-5; TRBD1 is the table's D call and was not checked against the DNA. TRBV21-1 is shown as a pseudogene. The CDR3 consists of 15 residues. CDR3 bases: TGTGCCAGCAGCGGACCCGGGACAGGGGTTTCGGACCAGTACTTC. Encoded protein: CASSGPGTGVSDQYF.

The genes are TRBV6-4 and TRBJ2-6, with 8 positions matching TRBD1. V gave up 8 bases and J gave up 2 bases; unmatched junction bases: 8. Germline V gives CDR1 MRHNA, CDR2 SNTAGT. This CDR3 region has 16 residues. DNA for the CDR3: TGTGCCAGCGGTCAACAGGGGGGAACTGGGGCCAACGTCCTGACTTTC. This codes for CASGQQGGTGANVLTF.

The gene calls are TRBV5-1 and TRBJ2-3; 8 bases fit TRBD1. Trimming removed 2 bases from V and 5 bases from J; junction bases left unmatched: 1. CDR3 length: 13 residues. Germline V gene lookup returns CDR1 SGHRS and CDR2 YFSETQ. The CDR3 is CASSFTGGDTQYF. CDR3 bases: TGCGCCAGCAGCTTTACAGGGGGAGATACGCAGTATTTT. The full variable domain, completed using reference TRBV5-1 and TRBJ2-3, is KAGVTQTPRYLIKTRGQQVTLSCSPISGHRSVSWYQQTPGQGLQFLFEYFSETQRNKGNFPGRFSGRQFSNSRSEMNVSTLELGDSALYLCASSFTGGDTQYFGPGTRLTVL.

The V and J genes are TRBV7-8 and TRBJ2-5, with TRBD1 as a possible D gene (6 bases). The CDR3 has 15 residues. CDR1 and CDR2 from the germline V gene are SGHVS and FQNEAQ. V was pared by 1 base and J by 2 bases, with 11 bases between. The CDR3 nucleotides are TGTGCCAGCAGCTTAGGACAGGTCGTTCAAGAGACCCAGTACTTC. Translation: CASSLGQVVQETQYF.

This clone was seen a handful of times. The gene calls are TRBV19 and TRBJ1-2, with TRBD1 as a possible D gene (6 bases). This CDR3 is 14 amino acids long. V lost 3 bases and J lost 7, with 15 bases in between. Germline assignment: CDR1 LNHDA and CDR2 SQIVND (reference sequence). The CDR3 loop is CASSILEAGVGYTF. The DNA of the CDR3 is TGTGCCAGTAGTATTCTGGAGGCAGGGGTTGGCTACACCTTC.

The J gene is TRBJ2-3, the V gene TRBV5-1, with 10 bases matching TRBD1. The germline V gene encodes CDR1 SGHRS and CDR2 YFSETQ. The CDR3 sequence is 15 residues long. V lost 2 bases, J lost 3 bases, and 3 bases stayed unmatched. The CDR3 region is CASSLRTGGTDTQYF. CDR3 nucleotides: TGCGCCAGCAGCTTAAGGACAGGGGGAACAGATACGCAGTATTTT.

V and J are TRBV15 and TRBJ2-1; no reliable D call. Trimming removed 0 bases at V and 7 bases at J, with 7 bases between. The CDR3 contains 13 residues. Germline assignment: CDR1 LNHNV and CDR2 YYDKDF (reference sequence). The CDR3 loop is CATSRDGRNEQFF. The DNA for the CDR3 is TGTGCCACCAGCAGAGATGGTCGGAATGAGCAGTTCTTC.

The chain is built from TRBV27 and TRBJ1-5, with D tentatively TRBD1 (6 bases). Germline V lookup: CDR1 MNHEY, CDR2 SMNVEV (reference sequence). This CDR3 is built from 16 residues. V was trimmed by 4 bases and J by 3 bases, leaving 16 bases between them. CDR3 protein: CASSSLDSGVNQPQHF. For the CDR3, the DNA is TGTGCCAGCAGTTCCCTGGACAGCGGGGTCAATCAGCCCCAGCATTTT.

This clone has just one count. The chain couples TRBV6-6 to TRBJ1-2, with 9 nucleotides matching TRBD1. The CDR3 is 15 amino acids. CDR1 is MNHNY and CDR2 is SVGAGI in the germline V gene (reference sequence). The V segment lost 6 bases and the J segment 4 bases; nucleotides outside the gene matches: 9. CDR3 DNA sequence: TGTGCCAGCAGGGGGACAGGGAACAGCCCCTATGGCTACACCTTC. Encoded protein: CASRGTGNSPYGYTF.

Turning to this clone: The junction shows a germline mismatch at one end, possibly a read error. The chain couples TRBV12-5 to TRBJ1-1, with a tentative D call TRBD1 (5 bases). The CDR3 is made up of 13 amino acids. Germline CDR1 reads LGHNT; CDR2 reads FRNRAP. The CDR3 nucleotides are TGTGCTAGTGGGACACAGGCGAACAGTGAAGCTTTCTTT. It specifies CASGTQANSEAFF.

The table lists this clone with a few counts. This chain links TRBV11-2 with TRBJ2-2; D is possibly TRBD2 (7 bases). Germline CDR1 SGHAT, CDR2 FQNNGV. The CDR3 is made up of 14 amino acids. V shed 4 bases and J shed 5 bases, with 11 bases lying between them. DNA of the CDR3: TGTGCCAGCAGCTCGGGGGGCGGGACCGGGGAGCTGTTTTTT. The encoded protein is CASSSGGGTGELFF.

To note about this clone: One end of the junction does not line up with germline, which may come from a read error. The chain uses TRBV7-7 and TRBJ2-3; 11 bases fit TRBD2. CDR3 length equals 16 residues. Germline V CDR1 and CDR2: SSHAT, FNYEAQ (reference sequence). CDR3 protein: CASSFNLAGGDTTQYF. For the CDR3, the DNA is TGTGCTAGCAGCTTCAATCTAGCGGGGGGTGATACAACGCAGTATTTT. The full variable domain, rest sourced from reference TRBV7-7 and TRBJ2-3, is GAGVSQSPRYKVTKRGQDVTLRCDPISSHATLYWYQQALGQGPEFLTYFNYEAQPDKSGLPSDRFSAERPEGSISTLTIQRTEQRDSAMYRCASSFNLAGGDTTQYFGPGTRLTVL.

The chain recombines TRBV7-3 with TRBJ2-6; possible D gene TRBD1, 5 bases. V shed 8 bases and J shed 4 bases, with 12 bases lying between them. Germline V gives CDR1 SGHTA, CDR2 FQGTGA. The CDR3 contains 14 residues. The CDR3 DNA reads as TGTGCCAGCTCAGGGATTGCAGGGGCCAACGTCCTGACTTTC. As protein: CASSGIAGANVLTF. Combining the CDR3 with reference TRBV7-3 and TRBJ2-6 gives the whole variable domain GAGVSQTPSNKVTEKGKYVELRCDPISGHTALYWYRQSLGQGPEFLIYFQGTGAADDSGLPNDRFFAVRPEGSVSTLKIQRTERGDSAVYLCASSGIAGANVLTFGAGSRLTVL.

This CDR3 is CASSPRQGRQPQHF. CDR3 DNA: TGTGCCAGCAGCCCGCGACAGGGTCGGCAGCCCCAGCATTTT. The chain couples TRBV5-6 to TRBJ1-5, with 7 positions matching TRBD1. Germline loops: CDR1 SGHDT, CDR2 YYEEEE. This CDR3 has 14 amino acids. The V segment lost 4 bases and the J segment 7 bases; nucleotides outside the gene matches: 8.

The rearrangement uses TRBV7-2 and TRBJ2-3; a possible D gene is TRBD1 (6 bases). Germline lookup yields CDR1 SGHTA and CDR2 FQGNSA. The CDR3 runs to 17 residues. The ends were cut back, 1 base at V and 0 bases at J, with 14 bases in the middle. CDR3 sequence (DNA): TGTGCCAGCAGCTTAGTAGGAGGACAGCCTAGCACAGATACGCAGTATTTT. Its protein product is CASSLVGGQPSTDTQYF. Variable domain in full (rest from reference TRBV7-2 and TRBJ2-3): GAGVSQSPSNKVTEKGKDVELRCDPISGHTALYWYRQSLGQGLEFLIYFQGNSAPDKSGLPSDRFSAERTGGSVSTLTIQRTQQEDSAVYLCASSLVGGQPSTDTQYFGPGTRLTVL.

This clone appeared a single time. The J gene is TRBJ1-2, the V gene TRBV4-1, with D uncertain. V lost 0 bases to trimming and J lost 8 bases, with 16 bases between them. Germline V gene lookup returns CDR1 MGHRA and CDR2 YSYEKL. CDR3 length equals 15 residues. The CDR3 here is CASSQEPSAGEGYTF. DNA of the CDR3: TGCGCCAGCAGCCAAGAACCGAGTGCCGGTGAGGGCTACACCTTC.

This rearrangement joins TRBV7-3 to TRBJ2-3, with TRBD2 matching 12 bases. The CDR3 runs to 15 residues. Germline CDR1 reads SGHTA; CDR2 reads FQGTGA. Germline trimming cut 5 bases from V and 4 bases from J; bases unmatched to any gene: 4. The CDR3 bases are TGTGCCAGCAGCCTGACTAGCGGGGGAGCAGATACGCAGTATTTT. It translates to CASSLTSGGADTQYF.

The chain carries TRBV5-1 and TRBJ2-1; 12 bases agree with TRBD2. CDR1 is SGHRS and CDR2 is YFSETQ in the germline V gene. The CDR3 spans 15 residues. The ends lost 6 bases at V and 7 bases at J; junction bases unmatched: 8. CDR3 in DNA: TGCGCCAGCACCATACTAGCGGGGGGTCTAAATGAGCAGTTCTTC. It encodes CASTILAGGLNEQFF.